This T cell receptor (beta chain) was profiled in a study of CD8+ T cells in alopecia areata. Study-wide results and caveats: Higher clonality was seen in lesional scalp than in normal scalp, especially in alopecia totalis/universalis.

In each case, RNA was isolated and then reverse transcribed into cDNA as the sequencing template. Profiled with immunoSEQ multiplex PCR; TCRdb holds only in-frame clones, not every one. The sample lists about 200,000 clones, roughly 50% occurring once. Germline CDR1 and CDR2: SGDLS and YYNGEE. The CDR3 spans 15 residues. Turning to this clone: Its antigen is not identified. Its ends do not fully match the called genes, so a read error is possible.

Indicated treatment: oral pan-JAK inhibitor, 5-10 mg twice daily. PBMCs were stained for CD3, CD4 and CD8, and CD4+ and CD8+ T cells were sorted. The TCR was taken from a human donor with alopecia areata. The chain employs TRBV9 and TRBJ2-5, with TRBD2 identical over 9 bases. Sample: CD4+ T cells sorted from blood, taken at week 24, from a patient treated with tofacitinib. CDR3 in amino acids: CDSPRLREGRETQYF. CDR3 nucleotide sequence: TGTGACAGCCCCCGGTTGCGGGAGGGCCGAGAGACCCAGTACTTC.